This is a list of T cell receptor beta chains from one sample in a study of CD8 T cells in ankylosing spondylitis. TCRdb independently ran MiXCR on the 5' RACE reads; one entry per CDR3 protein. The sample has about 360,000 distinct CDR3 sequences; 20% are singletons. Sequencing was performed on blood, either unsorted or a sorted T cell fraction (not recorded which). The receptors stem from a male donor with ankylosing spondylitis or in good health (not recorded which). The conserved cysteine and the conserved F or W are not part of the CDR3 here.

len | v_gene | CDR3aa
12 | TRBV29-1 | SVWTSGGYNEQF
10 | TRBV30 | AWTAGSGELF
14 | TRBV11-2 | ASSLHGTGVYNEQF
14 | TRBV30 | AWSASSGGPYNEQF
14 | TRBV4-1 | ASSQTPGTGRNEQY
12 | TRBV29-1 | SVEGLDNYNEQF
17 | TRBV4-2 | ASSRTTLSTLGPQETQY
13 | TRBV20-1 | SARDRVKTSYEQY
12 | TRBV12-3/TRBV12-4 | ASSPGDREYEQY
12 | TRBV5-5 | ASGAGRNTDTQY